Sequencing of this TCR beta chain was carried out in a study of CD4 T cells in relation to SARS-CoV-2 and coronaviruses. Overall study: Crossreactive spike epitopes shared across donors were mapped to their HLA restriction.

Libraries were prepared by immunoSEQ multiplex PCR; TCRdb keeps only in-frame clonotypes and omits some of them. In the table there are over 15,000 clones, about 78% of which are singletons. There are 13 residues in the CDR3. CDR1 is LGHDT, CDR2 YNNKEL, per germline (reference sequence). V was trimmed by 4 bases and J by 3 bases, leaving 10 bases between them. CD4+ T cells from unexposed donors were obtained before the COVID-19 pandemic (2011-2018). After approximately 10 days of culture, CD4+ T cells were isolated. Unexposed-donor CD4+ T cells were probed with SARS-CoV-2 S/N and four cold-coronavirus spikes, cells permitting. Notes on this clone: The target antigen is unknown.

This receptor was taken from a human donor in good health. Material for sequencing was CD4+ T cells from PBMCs, cultured in vitro. This sequence joins TRBV3-1 (or the pseudogene TRBV3-2) and TRBJ2-7; D tentatively fits TRBD1 or TRBD2 (5 bases each). The CDR3 region is CASSPGANYEQYF. Written as DNA, the CDR3 is TGTGCCAGCAGCCCCGGGGCAAACTACGAGCAGTACTTC.